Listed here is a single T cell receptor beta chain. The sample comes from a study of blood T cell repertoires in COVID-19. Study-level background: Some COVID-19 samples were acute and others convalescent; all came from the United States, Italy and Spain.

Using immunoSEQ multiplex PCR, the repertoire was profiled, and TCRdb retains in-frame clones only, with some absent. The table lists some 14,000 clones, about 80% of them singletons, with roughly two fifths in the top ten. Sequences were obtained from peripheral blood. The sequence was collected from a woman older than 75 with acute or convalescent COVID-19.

This chain's CDR3 is CASSRGTKETQYF. Here the CDR3 DNA reads TGTGCCAGCAGCCGAGGGACTAAAGAGACCCAGTACTTC. This rearrangement joins TRBV3-1 (or the pseudogene TRBV3-2) to TRBJ2-5; 7 bases are a match to TRBD2. Trimming cost V 4 bases and J 3 bases; bases outside gene matches: 2. The germline CDR1 and CDR2 sequences are LGHDT and YNNKEL (reference sequence). This CDR3 contains 13 residues.